The TCR beta chain under discussion was sequenced for a study of blood T cell repertoires in COVID-19 (dated by TCRdb to the early 2020s). Looking at the study overall: Samples from collaborators originated in the United States, Italy and Spain and spanned both the acute and convalescent phases of COVID-19. The prospective study material was composed of cDNA or gDNA derived from T cells, B-cell-depleted T cells, or PBMCs. Subjects who had been exposed to COVID-19, were actively infected with it, or had recovered from it provided the deeply sampled blood TCRbeta repertoires that made up the dataset. The repertoires were made available in a free public database intended to serve as a resource for research on the immune response to SARS-CoV-2. The samples were drawn from two sources: the first 160 participants of the ongoing ImmuneRACE study, and 1,254 subjects contributed by 6 global collaborators. The sample metadata nearly always contained a de-identified subject ID, COVID-19 status, age in years and sex. Where HLA class I and class II types were available, the types were taken from metadata supplied by the sample provider, not from assay-based typing.

CDR1 and CDR2 are read off the germline V gene as KGHDR and SFDVKD. At the junction V is shortened by 2 bases and J by 8 bases; bases outside the gene matches: 11. The CDR3 measures 16 amino acids from cysteine to phenylalanine. Here the CDR3 DNA is all that survives: 48 bases in frame from base 1. The immunoSEQ Assay, a bias-controlled multiplex PCR, was used to amplify TCRbeta CDR3 regions from genomic DNA. On the authors' methods: Nucleated cell counts per sample were estimated from amplification of reference gene primers within the assay. To quantify the absolute abundance of each unique TCRbeta CDR3 rearrangement, sequence reads were collapsed and filtered. For each sample, productive Simpson clonality was calculated by taking the square root of Simpson's diversity index across productive rearrangements. Sourced from immuneACCESS, this table was stored by TCRdb with only in-frame sequences that have V and J called. A share of the clones is absent; for the studies checked, an unresolved V gene accounts for under half, and the remainder has no known explanation. That table is the source of V, J and clone size, and D and trimming were worked out from the DNA. For this sample there are some 100,000 clones; 65% to 85% appear just once. Roughly 23% of the sample lies in the top ten.

Each collaborating institution followed its own protocols to collect whole blood in K2EDTA tubes. Collaborator samples were shipped for TCRbeta analysis as frozen whole blood, isolated PBMCs, or DNA extracted from either sample type. This clone has only one observation. Its target antigen remains unknown. The input lacks base qualities; no much larger clone sits a single base away. Study-wide conclusions, independent of this receptor: Clinical and demographic metadata were provided uncurated, with the amount varying by source and participant.

The chain is made from TRBV24-1 and TRBJ1-2; the junction holds 9 bases that match TRBD1. The sequenced sample was peripheral blood. The sequence was collected from a man at least 80 years old with active or convalescent COVID-19. The CDR3 protein is CATSDSSGQGSRGYTF. The DNA sequence is given as TGTGCCACCAGTGATTCCTCCGGACAGGGGTCTCGCGGCTACACCTTC.